This entry lists 3 T cell receptor beta chains sequenced from one sample in a study of T cells after yellow fever vaccination (dated by TCRdb to between 2018 and 2021). Receptors were amplified or captured by 5' RACE. Reads for this sample came from an Illumina HiSeq 2500. TCRdb's own reprocessing of the public reads used fastp at Q25 and MiXCR and kept productive beta chains. Each CDR3 protein gets just one entry, which takes the most common genes and DNA from the rows behind it. Counted in this sample were about 580,000 distinct CDR3 sequences; about 17% of them appeared once. The top ten clonotypes cover around a sixth of the sample. Reading the label with the study, this specimen's treatment or condition is: live attenuated yellow fever vaccine strain. The sequencing here drew on PBMCs, taken 5 days after the first yellow fever vaccination. The receptors come from a man aged 18-30 years who received the YFV17D yellow fever vaccine.

The chain is built from TRBV6-5 and TRBJ2-3; the D gene is possibly TRBD2 (6 bases). The germline CDR1 and CDR2 sequences are MNHEY and SVGAGI. The length of the CDR3 is 15 residues. The V and J ends lost 0 bases and 5 bases respectively, with 12 bases between them. CDR3 DNA: TGTGCCAGCAGTTACTCAGACATGGGAGGAGATACGCAGTATTTT. This codes for CASSYSDMGGDTQYF.

This clonotype has just a few counts. The DNA of the CDR3 is TGTGCCAGCAGTGAGTCCAGGGGGGACGATACGCAGTATTTT. Translating it yields CASSESRGDDTQYF. The chain uses TRBV25-1 and TRBJ2-3; TRBD1 is a possible D gene (7 bases). Germline V gene lookup returns CDR1 MGHDK and CDR2 SYGVNS. V was trimmed by 3 bases and J by 6 bases, leaving 13 bases between them. The CDR3 has 14 residues. Filled out from reference TRBV25-1 and TRBJ2-3, the complete variable domain reads EADIYQTPRYLVIGTGKKITLECSQTMGHDKMYWYQQDPGMELHLIHYSYGVNSTEKGDLSSESTVSRIRTEHFPLTLESARPSHTSQYLCASSESRGDDTQYFGPGTRLTVL.

The table lists this clonotype with a few counts. The chain links TRBV12-3 or TRBV12-4 to TRBJ1-1; TRBD1 is a possible D gene (6 bases). V lost 2 bases and J 5 bases, leaving 12 bases between the germline ends. The CDR3 covers 14 residues. CDR3 DNA: TGTGCCAGCAGTTTATTTGGGGGCCAAACTGAAGCTTTCTTT. Translating gives CASSLFGGQTEAFF.